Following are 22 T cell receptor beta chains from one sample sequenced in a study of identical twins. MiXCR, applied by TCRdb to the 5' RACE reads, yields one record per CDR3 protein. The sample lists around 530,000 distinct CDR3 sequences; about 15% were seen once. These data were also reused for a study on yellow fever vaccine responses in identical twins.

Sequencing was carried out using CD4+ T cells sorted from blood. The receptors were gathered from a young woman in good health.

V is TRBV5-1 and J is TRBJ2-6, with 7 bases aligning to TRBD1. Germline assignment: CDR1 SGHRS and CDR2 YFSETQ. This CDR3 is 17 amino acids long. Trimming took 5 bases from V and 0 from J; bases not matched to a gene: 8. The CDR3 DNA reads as TGCGCCAGCAGTTCCGCTTACAGGGGCTCTGGGGCCAACGTCCTGACTTTC. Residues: CASSSAYRGSGANVLTF.

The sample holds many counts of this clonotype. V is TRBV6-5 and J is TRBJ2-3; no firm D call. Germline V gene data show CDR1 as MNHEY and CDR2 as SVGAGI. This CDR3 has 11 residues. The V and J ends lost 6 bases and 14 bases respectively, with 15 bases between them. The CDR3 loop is CASSRNAVWYF. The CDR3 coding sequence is TGTGCCAGCAGCCGTAACGCGGTGTGGTATTTT.

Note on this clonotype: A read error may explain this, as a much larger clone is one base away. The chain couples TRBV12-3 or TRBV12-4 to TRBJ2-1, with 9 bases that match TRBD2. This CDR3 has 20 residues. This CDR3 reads CASSLFRLSGGRSSYNEQSF. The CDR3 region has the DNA TGTGCCAGCAGTTTATTTAGGCTTAGCGGGGGCAGGAGCTCCTACAATGAGCAGTCCTTC.

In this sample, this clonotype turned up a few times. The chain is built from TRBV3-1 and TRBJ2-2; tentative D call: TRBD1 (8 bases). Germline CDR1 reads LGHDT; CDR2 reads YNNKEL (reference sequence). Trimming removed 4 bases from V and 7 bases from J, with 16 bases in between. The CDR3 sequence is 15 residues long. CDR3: CASSRRTGTIGELFF. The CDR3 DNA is TGTGCCAGCAGCCGCCGGACAGGGACTATCGGGGAGCTGTTTTTT.

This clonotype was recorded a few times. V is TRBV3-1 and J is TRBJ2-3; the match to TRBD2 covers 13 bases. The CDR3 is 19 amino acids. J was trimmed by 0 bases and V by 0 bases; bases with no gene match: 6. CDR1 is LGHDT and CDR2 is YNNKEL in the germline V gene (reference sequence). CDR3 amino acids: CASSQDPPGLAGSTDTQYF. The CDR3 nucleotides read TGTGCCAGCAGCCAAGATCCCCCGGGACTAGCGGGGAGCACAGATACGCAGTATTTT.

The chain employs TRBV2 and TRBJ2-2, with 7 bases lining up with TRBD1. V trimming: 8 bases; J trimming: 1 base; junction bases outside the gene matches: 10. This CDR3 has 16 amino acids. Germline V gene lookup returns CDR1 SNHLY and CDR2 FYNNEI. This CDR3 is CASSRPGQRNTGELFF. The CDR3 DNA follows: TGTGCCAGCTCCAGACCGGGACAGAGGAACACCGGGGAGCTGTTTTTT.

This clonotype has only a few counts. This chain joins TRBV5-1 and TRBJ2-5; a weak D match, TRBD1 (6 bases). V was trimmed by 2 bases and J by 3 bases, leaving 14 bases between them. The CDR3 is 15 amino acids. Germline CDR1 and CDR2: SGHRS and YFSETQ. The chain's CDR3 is CASSLGGVQEETQYF. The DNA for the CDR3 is TGCGCCAGCAGCTTAGGGGGTGTGCAGGAAGAGACCCAGTACTTC.

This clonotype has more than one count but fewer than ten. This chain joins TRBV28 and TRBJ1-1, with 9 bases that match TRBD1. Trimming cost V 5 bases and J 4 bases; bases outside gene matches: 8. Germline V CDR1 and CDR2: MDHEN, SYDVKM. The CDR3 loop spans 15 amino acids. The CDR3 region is CASSLSGTGITEAFF. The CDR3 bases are TGTGCCAGCAGTCTCTCCGGGACAGGGATCACTGAAGCTTTCTTT.

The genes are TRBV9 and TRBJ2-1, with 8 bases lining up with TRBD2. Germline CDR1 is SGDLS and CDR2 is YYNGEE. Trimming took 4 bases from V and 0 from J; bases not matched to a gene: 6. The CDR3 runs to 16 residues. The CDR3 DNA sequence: TGTGCCAGCAGCAATAAGCGGGAGAGCTCCTACAATGAGCAGTTCTTC. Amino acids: CASSNKRESSYNEQFF.

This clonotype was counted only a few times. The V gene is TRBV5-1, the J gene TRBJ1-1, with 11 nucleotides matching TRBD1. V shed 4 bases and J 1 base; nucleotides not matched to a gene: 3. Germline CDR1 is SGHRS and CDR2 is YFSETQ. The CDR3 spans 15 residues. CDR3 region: CASSGTGGSNTEAFF. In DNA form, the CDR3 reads TGCGCCAGCAGCGGGACAGGGGGTTCGAACACTGAAGCTTTCTTT.

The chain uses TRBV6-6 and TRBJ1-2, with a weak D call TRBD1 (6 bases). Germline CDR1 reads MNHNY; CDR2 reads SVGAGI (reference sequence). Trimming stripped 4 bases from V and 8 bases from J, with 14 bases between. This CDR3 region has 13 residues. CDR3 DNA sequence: TGTGCCAGCAGTTCAACGGCAGGGGAGGGCTACACCTTC. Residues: CASSSTAGEGYTF.

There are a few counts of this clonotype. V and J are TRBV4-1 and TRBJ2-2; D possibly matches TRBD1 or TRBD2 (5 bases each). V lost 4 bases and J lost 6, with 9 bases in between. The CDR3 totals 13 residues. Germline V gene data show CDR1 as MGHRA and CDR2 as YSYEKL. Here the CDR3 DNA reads TGCGCCAGCAGCCCGATGGGACCCGGGGAGCTGTTTTTT. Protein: CASSPMGPGELFF.

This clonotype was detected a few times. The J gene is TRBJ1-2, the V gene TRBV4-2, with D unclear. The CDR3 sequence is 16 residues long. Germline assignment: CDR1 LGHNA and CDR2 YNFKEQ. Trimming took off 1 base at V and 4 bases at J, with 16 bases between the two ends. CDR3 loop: CASSQAFEVVIYGYTF. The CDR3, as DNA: TGTGCCAGCAGCCAAGCCTTCGAGGTTGTGATCTATGGCTACACCTTC.

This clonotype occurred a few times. The chain's CDR3 is CASSTLKDTQYF. The CDR3, as DNA: TGTGCCAGCAGTACCCTCAAGGATACGCAGTATTTT. The chain links TRBV6-1 to TRBJ2-3; D is unclear. The CDR3 is 12 amino acids. V lost 5 bases to trimming and J lost 6 bases, with 9 bases between them. Germline V CDR1 and CDR2: MNHNS, SASEGT.

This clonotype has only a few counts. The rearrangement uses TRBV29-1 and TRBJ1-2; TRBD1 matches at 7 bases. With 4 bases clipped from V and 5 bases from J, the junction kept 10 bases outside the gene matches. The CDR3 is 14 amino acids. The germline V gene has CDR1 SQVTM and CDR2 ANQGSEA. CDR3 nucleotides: TGCAGCGTTGGGGAACCGACAGGGAGTTATGGCTACACCTTC. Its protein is CSVGEPTGSYGYTF. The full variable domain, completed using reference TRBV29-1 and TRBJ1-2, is SAVISQKPSRDICQRGTSLTIQCQVDSQVTMMFWYRQQPGQSLTLIATANQGSEATYESGFVIDKFPISRPNLTFSTLTVSNMSPEDSSIYLCSVGEPTGSYGYTFGSGTRLTVV.

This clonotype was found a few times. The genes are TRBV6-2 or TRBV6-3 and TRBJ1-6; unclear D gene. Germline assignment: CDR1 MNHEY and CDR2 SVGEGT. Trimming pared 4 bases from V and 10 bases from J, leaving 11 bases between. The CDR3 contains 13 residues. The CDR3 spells CASSSFSPSPLHF. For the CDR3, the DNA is TGTGCCAGCAGTTCCTTTTCTCCCTCACCCCTCCACTTT.

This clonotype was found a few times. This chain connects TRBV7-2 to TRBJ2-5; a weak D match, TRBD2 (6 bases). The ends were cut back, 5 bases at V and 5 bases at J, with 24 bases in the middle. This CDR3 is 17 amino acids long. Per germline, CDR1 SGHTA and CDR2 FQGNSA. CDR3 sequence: CASSLQRPGTGVETQYF. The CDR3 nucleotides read TGTGCCAGCAGCCTTCAACGCCCCGGGACGGGGGTGGAGACCCAGTACTTC.

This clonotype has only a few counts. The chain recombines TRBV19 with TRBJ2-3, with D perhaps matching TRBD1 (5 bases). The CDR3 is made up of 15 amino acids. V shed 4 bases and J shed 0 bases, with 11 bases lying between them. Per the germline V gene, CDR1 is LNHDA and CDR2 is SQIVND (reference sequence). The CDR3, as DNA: TGTGCCAGTAGTACGACAGCCACTAGCACAGATACGCAGTATTTT. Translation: CASSTTATSTDTQYF.

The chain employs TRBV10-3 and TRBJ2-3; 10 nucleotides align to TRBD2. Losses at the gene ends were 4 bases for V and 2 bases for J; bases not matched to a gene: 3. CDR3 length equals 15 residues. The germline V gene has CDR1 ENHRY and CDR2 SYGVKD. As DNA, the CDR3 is TGTGCCATCAGTGGAGCGGGAGGGCCCACAGATACGCAGTATTTT. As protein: CAISGAGGPTDTQYF.

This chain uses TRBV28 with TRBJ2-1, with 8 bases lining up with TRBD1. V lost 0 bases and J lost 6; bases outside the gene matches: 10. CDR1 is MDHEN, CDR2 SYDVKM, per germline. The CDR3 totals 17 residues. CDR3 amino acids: CASSLWSGTGISNEQFF. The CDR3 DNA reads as TGTGCCAGCAGTTTATGGTCCGGGACAGGAATTTCCAATGAGCAGTTCTTC.

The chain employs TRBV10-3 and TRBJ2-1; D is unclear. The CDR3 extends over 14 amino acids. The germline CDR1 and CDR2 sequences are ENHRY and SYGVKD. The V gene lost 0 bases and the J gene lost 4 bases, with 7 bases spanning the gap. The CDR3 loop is CAISESNNYNEQFF. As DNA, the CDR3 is TGTGCCATCAGTGAGTCGAACAATTACAATGAGCAGTTCTTC.

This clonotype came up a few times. In DNA form, the CDR3 reads TGCAGCGGCCGGGAGGGACTAGTCCCCGAGCAGTTCTTC. It encodes CSGREGLVPEQFF. The chain links TRBV29-1 to TRBJ2-1; 8 bases map to TRBD2. Looked up from germline, CDR1 is SQVTM and CDR2 is ANQGSEA. V was clipped by 7 bases and J by 10 bases; unmatched bases: 12. The CDR3 is 13 residues long.